The sequence of this TCR beta chain was determined in a study of blood T cell repertoires in COVID-19. Across the study: Samples taken during acute and convalescent COVID-19 were collected in the United States, Italy and Spain. Sources were T cells, B-cell-depleted T cells, or PBMCs; the material itself was cDNA or gDNA.

Per the original data handling: Using reference gene primer amplification, nucleated cell counts were estimated. Data came from immunoSEQ multiplex PCR; TCRdb stores just in-frame clones and leaves some out. V, J and clone size reflect that table, while D and trimming were determined from the DNA. This sample has some 60,000 clones, with about 91% found just once. This TCR was recovered from a man in his 60s with acute or convalescent COVID-19. The sequencing input was peripheral blood.

CDR3 sequence (DNA): TGTGCCAGCAGTTACGGGACTACTAGCACAGATACGCAGTATTTT. Translating it yields CASSYGTTSTDTQYF. The genes are TRBV6-2 or TRBV6-3 and TRBJ2-3; 7 bases line up with TRBD2. CDR3 size: 15 residues. V trimming: 2 bases; J trimming: 0 bases; junction bases outside the gene matches: 2. Germline V lookup: CDR1 MNHEY, CDR2 SVGEGT.